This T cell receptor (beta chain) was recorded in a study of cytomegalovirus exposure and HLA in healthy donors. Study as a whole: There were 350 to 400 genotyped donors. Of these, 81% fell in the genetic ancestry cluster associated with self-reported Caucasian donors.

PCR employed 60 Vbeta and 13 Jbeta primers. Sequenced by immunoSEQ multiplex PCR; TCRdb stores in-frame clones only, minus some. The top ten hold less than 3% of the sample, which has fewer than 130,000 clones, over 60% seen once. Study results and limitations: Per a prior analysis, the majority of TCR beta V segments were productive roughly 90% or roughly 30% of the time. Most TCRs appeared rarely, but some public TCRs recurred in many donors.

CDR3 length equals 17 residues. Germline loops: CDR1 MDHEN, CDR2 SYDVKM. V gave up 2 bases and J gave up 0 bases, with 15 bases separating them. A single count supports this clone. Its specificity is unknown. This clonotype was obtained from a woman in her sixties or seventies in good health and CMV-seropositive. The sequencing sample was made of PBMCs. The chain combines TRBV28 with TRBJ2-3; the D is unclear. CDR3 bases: TGTGCCAGCAGTTTAGCGTCACGAGGCTCTAGCACAGATACGCAGTATTTT. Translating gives CASSLASRGSSTDTQYF.